Listed here are 18 T cell receptor beta chains from one sample, sequenced in a study of cytomegalovirus exposure and HLA in healthy donors. The PCR made use of 60 Vbeta and 13 Jbeta primers. Method: immunoSEQ multiplex PCR; TCRdb's copy keeps in-frame clones and lacks some. The repertoire holds some 98,000 clones, about four fifths seen once, with approximately 4% in the top ten. Sequences were obtained from PBMCs. These receptors all stem from a female donor in good health and CMV-seropositive.

CDR3 sequence (DNA): TGTGCCAGCAGGCTGACTAGCGGGAGGGCCCAGCAGTACTTC. Its translation is CASRLTSGRAQQYF. J is TRBJ2-5 and V is TRBV6-5, with 14 bases identical to TRBD2. Germline CDR1 reads MNHEY; CDR2 reads SVGAGI. The CDR3 has 14 amino acids. Unmatched junction bases numbered 8, after V lost 6 bases and J lost 11 bases.

This clone showed up just a few times. The V call is TRBV2, the J call TRBJ1-3; D not certain. The CDR3 has 16 amino acids. Looked up from germline, CDR1 is SNHLY and CDR2 is FYNNEI. Trimming shortened V by 8 bases and J by 3 bases, and 20 bases separated the two germline ends. The chain's CDR3 is CASLRVRSGHGNTIYF. The CDR3 nucleotides read TGTGCCAGCCTGCGAGTTCGGAGCGGGCATGGAAACACCATATATTTT.

As concerns this clone: Compared with germline, one end of the junction differs, possibly owing to a read error. V gene TRBV19 combines with J gene TRBJ2-7; TRBD2 aligns across 10 bases. The CDR3 contains 15 residues. Germline V CDR1 and CDR2: LNHDA, SQIVND (reference sequence). CDR3 residues: CAGSISLAGSYEQYF. DNA for the CDR3: TGTGCCGGTAGTATATCACTAGCGGGATCCTACGAGCAGTACTTC.

V usage is TRBV5-4 and J usage is TRBJ2-7; 10 bases map to TRBD2. The trim removed 4 bases at V and 3 bases at J, leaving 7 bases unmatched. The CDR3 contains 15 residues. The germline V gene has CDR1 SGHNT and CDR2 YYREEE (reference sequence). CDR3 amino acids: CASSIGTSAGYEQYF. DNA for the CDR3: TGTGCCAGCAGCATTGGGACTAGCGCCGGCTACGAGCAGTACTTC.

The rearrangement uses TRBV18 and TRBJ2-7; D gene ambiguous. V gave up 1 base and J gave up 5 bases, with 9 bases separating them. This CDR3 has 13 residues. The V gene's germline CDR1 is KGHSH and CDR2 LQKENI. The CDR3 protein is CASSPRFPDEQYF. The CDR3 bases are TGTGCCAGCTCACCACGTTTCCCCGACGAGCAGTACTTC.

The chain joins TRBV9 to TRBJ2-3; 12 positions match TRBD1. The CDR3 runs to 14 residues. J lost 5 bases, V lost 7 bases, and 5 bases had no gene match. The germline gives CDR1 SGDLS, CDR2 YYNGEE. In nucleotides, the CDR3 is TGTGCCAGCGGGGGACAGGGGGCGGGAGATACGCAGTATTTT. This codes for CASGGQGAGDTQYF.

J is TRBJ2-5 and V is TRBV9, with 10 bases identical to TRBD2. This CDR3 has 17 amino acids. In germline, CDR1 is SGDLS, CDR2 YYNGEE. V gave up 4 bases and J gave up 5 bases; unmatched junction bases: 14. CDR3 in DNA: TGTGCCAGCAGCCCCCGGACTAGCGGAGCACCTGGGGAGACCCAGTACTTC. Translation gives CASSPRTSGAPGETQYF.

This clone was observed a single time. The chain joins TRBV7-2 to TRBJ1-2, with a possible D match to TRBD1 (6 bases). V lost 2 bases to trimming and J lost 5 bases, with 24 bases between them. Germline loops: CDR1 SGHTA, CDR2 FQGNSA. The CDR3 has 18 residues. CDR3 in DNA: TGTGCCAGCAGCTTACTTACAGGGATCCGGCCAGAACAATATGGCTACACCTTC. Its protein product is CASSLLTGIRPEQYGYTF.

The chain combines TRBV4-1 with TRBJ1-5; D gene unclear. V lost 0 bases, J lost 6 bases, and 6 bases lay in between. The CDR3 is 13 residues long. In germline, CDR1 is MGHRA, CDR2 YSYEKL. The chain's CDR3 is CASSQDRGQPQHF. The DNA for the CDR3 is TGCGCCAGCAGCCAAGATCGGGGTCAGCCCCAGCATTTT.

This rearrangement joins TRBV7-9 to TRBJ1-2, with a possible D match to TRBD1 (5 bases). The CDR3 extends over 16 amino acids. Germline assignment: CDR1 SEHNR and CDR2 FQNEAQ (reference sequence). Trimming pared 1 base from V and 2 bases from J, leaving 14 bases between. CDR3 coding DNA: TGTGCCAGCAGCTTAGAGGTAGTTGGGGCGAACTATGGCTACACCTTC. It encodes CASSLEVVGANYGYTF. The whole variable domain, filled in from reference TRBV7-9 and TRBJ1-2, reads DTGVSQNPRHKITKRGQNVTFRCDPISEHNRLYWYRQTLGQGPEFLTYFQNEAQLEKSRLLSDRFSAERPKGSFSTLEIQRTEQGDSAMYLCASSLEVVGANYGYTFGSGTRLTVV.

This sequence joins TRBV4-1 and TRBJ2-2; 8 positions agree with TRBD1. CDR1 is MGHRA, CDR2 YSYEKL, per germline. The CDR3 is made up of 17 amino acids. V lost 4 bases to trimming and J lost 0 bases; unmatched junction nucleotides: 7. Here the CDR3 DNA reads TGCGCCAGCAGCCCCATCGGACAGGGCTCGAACACCGGGGAGCTGTTTTTT. Translated, it gives CASSPIGQGSNTGELFF.

This chain uses TRBV9 with TRBJ2-5; TRBD2 is a possible D gene (6 bases). There are 14 residues in the CDR3. Between the trimmed V and J ends, which lost 3 bases and 4 bases, there was a span of 13 bases. The germline V gene encodes CDR1 SGDLS and CDR2 YYNGEE. The CDR3 DNA reads as TGTGCCAGCAGCGGCCACGGGGGAGCAGAGACCCAGTACTTC. It yields the protein CASSGHGGAETQYF.

This rearrangement joins TRBV15 to TRBJ2-3, with 7 bases matching TRBD1. From germline, CDR1 is LNHNV and CDR2 YYDKDF (reference sequence). V lost 3 bases, J lost 7 bases, and 13 bases stayed unmatched. The CDR3 contains 16 residues. The CDR3 nucleotides are TGTGCCACCAGCAGCCCCCGGGGACAGCTTGCCTATACGCAGTATTTT. Translating gives CATSSPRGQLAYTQYF.

This clone was picked up one time. The same CDR3 is also encoded by other DNA sequences in this sample. The V gene is TRBV28, the J gene TRBJ1-2; D remains unclear. The V end lost 6 bases, the J end lost 7 bases, and 6 bases lay between the germline ends. The germline V gene has CDR1 MDHEN and CDR2 SYDVKM. CDR3 length: 10 residues. As DNA, the CDR3 is TGTGCCAGCAGACGGGGTGGCTACACCTTC. It specifies CASRRGGYTF.

This chain links TRBV6-5 with TRBJ1-1, with D possibly TRBD1 on 6 matching bases. Trimming pared 4 bases from V and 0 bases from J, leaving 15 bases between. CDR1 MNHEY and CDR2 SVGAGI come from the germline V gene. The CDR3 length is 16 residues. CDR3 loop: CASSWGRTELNTEAFF. In nucleotides, the CDR3 is TGTGCCAGCAGTTGGGGCAGGACAGAATTGAACACTGAAGCTTTCTTT.

The CDR3 bases are TGTGCCAGCAGCTTGGTGGCCAGGGGATCCTACGAGCAGTACTTC. It encodes CASSLVARGSYEQYF. The chain combines TRBV5-5 with TRBJ2-7; TRBD1 is a possible D gene (6 bases). Germline CDR1 and CDR2: SGHKS and YYEKEE (reference sequence). V shed 0 bases and J shed 1 base, with 11 bases lying between them. The CDR3 has 15 residues.

The rearrangement links TRBV19 to TRBJ1-3, with a tentative D call TRBD1 (5 bases). This CDR3 region has 16 residues. The V and J ends lost 5 bases and 0 bases respectively, with 14 bases between them. Germline CDR1 is LNHDA and CDR2 is SQIVND (reference sequence). The CDR3 protein is CASSFTWTLSGNTIYF. The CDR3 region has the DNA TGTGCCAGTAGTTTTACCTGGACACTCTCTGGAAACACCATATATTTT.

This clone was detected a few times. The chain has TRBV5-1 and TRBJ1-1, with D perhaps TRBD1 (5 bases). Trimming cost V 4 bases and J 0 bases, with 10 bases left between them. The germline V gene encodes CDR1 SGHRS and CDR2 YFSETQ. The CDR3 is made up of 14 amino acids. CDR3 coding DNA: TGCGCCAGCAGCGATACAGGTGTGAACACTGAAGCTTTCTTT. Translating it yields CASSDTGVNTEAFF.